This T cell receptor (beta chain) emerged from a study of post-analysis software for immune sequencing data. About the study: Clinical courses comprised relapsing-remitting, secondary progressive and progressive-relapsing multiple sclerosis.

V shed 5 bases and J shed 3 bases, with 8 bases lying between them. Germline lookup yields CDR1 SEHNR and CDR2 FQNEAQ (reference sequence). The CDR3 has 13 amino acids. Unique molecular identifiers were carried by the TCR beta cDNA libraries. One entry per CDR3 protein, called by TCRdb with MiXCR from the PCR reads. This sample has 350,000 to 500,000 distinct CDR3 sequences, with 35% to 45% found just once. Findings and limits, study-wide: Those with multiple sclerosis, the patient group, showed significantly lower normalized Chao1 diversity than controls. Elevated frequency relative to controls characterized several TRBV segments in patients, TRBV5-6, TRBV5-1 and TRBV20-1 among them. F measure grouped same-batch samples tightly together.

As to this clonotype: Its antigen remains unknown.

Sample: blood. The TCR comes from a girl under 10 years old with multiple sclerosis. V gene TRBV7-9 combines with J gene TRBJ2-1; D not resolved. The CDR3 reads CASSPRFYNEQFF. The CDR3 nucleotides read TGTGCCAGCAGCCCGCGTTTCTACAATGAGCAGTTCTTC. Looking up the rest from reference TRBV7-9 and TRBJ2-1 gives the full variable domain: DTGVSQNPRHKITKRGQNVTFRCDPISEHNRLYWYRQTLGQGPEFLTYFQNEAQLEKSRLLSDRFSAERPKGSFSTLEIQRTEQGDSAMYLCASSPRFYNEQFFGPGTRLTVL.